A single sample is the source of the 11 T cell receptor beta chains below, sequenced in a study of spatial heterogeneity in lung cancer. Documented time point: blood at routine non-recurrence follow-up after resection. Whole RNA came from tumor, nontumor lung or frozen PBMC and was sequenced without being sorted. TCRdb reprocessed the 5' RACE reads with MiXCR, giving one entry per CDR3 protein. The sample yields around 27,000 distinct CDR3 sequences, under 6.5% seen once. Sequencing used PBMCs, obtained at follow-up. The receptor source for this set is a male donor with early-stage non-small cell lung cancer.

This clonotype was detected a few times. The chain has TRBV24-1 and TRBJ2-2; 9 positions match TRBD1. The germline V gene encodes CDR1 KGHDR and CDR2 SFDVKD. The V segment lost 10 bases and the J segment 5 bases; nucleotides outside the gene matches: 7. This CDR3 is built from 14 residues. For the CDR3, the DNA is TGTGCCACGGAAGGACAGGGGAGAACCGGGGAGCTGTTTTTT. Protein: CATEGQGRTGELFF.

This clonotype has ten or more counts. This chain uses TRBV11-2 with TRBJ1-1; D remains ambiguous. V lost 5 bases, J lost 2 bases, and 9 bases lay in between. Germline CDR1 and CDR2: SGHAT and FQNNGV. This CDR3 is 13 amino acids long. CDR3 residues: CASSPDLNTEAFF. The CDR3 DNA sequence: TGTGCCAGCAGCCCGGACCTAAACACTGAAGCTTTCTTT.

DNA for the CDR3: TGTGCCACCAGTGAGACAGGGGGAGTCCAGCCCCAGCATTTT. It specifies CATSETGGVQPQHF. The chain joins TRBV24-1 to TRBJ1-5; TRBD1 matches 9 bases. The V gene end was trimmed by 4 bases and the J gene end by 7 bases; junction bases not matched to a gene: 4. The CDR3 length is 14 residues. The germline V gene has CDR1 KGHDR and CDR2 SFDVKD.

The chain recombines TRBV4-3 with TRBJ2-3; D remains unclear. Germline CDR1 and CDR2: LGHNA and YSLEER. V was shortened by 3 bases and J by 0 bases, with 13 bases between the two germline ends. The CDR3 loop spans 16 amino acids. CDR3 protein: CASSQQPMPSTDTQYF. The CDR3 DNA is TGCGCCAGCAGCCAGCAACCCATGCCCAGCACAGATACGCAGTATTTT.

This clonotype was recorded at least ten times. The rearrangement links TRBV4-1 to TRBJ2-2; 9 bases are a match to TRBD1. V shed 4 bases, J shed 7 bases, and the junction held 7 bases outside the gene matches. Germline values: CDR1 MGHRA, CDR2 YSYEKL. The CDR3 contains 15 residues. This CDR3 is CASSLTGGAVGELFF. CDR3 nucleotides: TGCGCCAGCAGCCTAACAGGGGGCGCGGTCGGGGAGCTGTTTTTT.

This clonotype occurred many times. The chain carries TRBV24-1 and TRBJ2-6, with 9 bases fitting TRBD1. The CDR3 has 16 amino acids. CDR1 is KGHDR, CDR2 SFDVKD, per germline. With 2 bases clipped from V and 2 bases from J, the junction kept 0 bases outside the gene matches. The CDR3 DNA reads TGTGCCACCAGTGATTGGGACAGGGCTGGGGCCAACGTCCTGACTTTC. This translates into CATSDWDRAGANVLTF.

In this sample, this clonotype turned up a few times. The chain carries TRBV11-3 and TRBJ1-2, with D perhaps TRBD1 (6 bases). V gave up 4 bases and J gave up 6 bases, with 12 bases separating them. CDR3 size: 13 residues. Germline V lookup: CDR1 SGHNT, CDR2 YENEEA. DNA of the CDR3: TGTGCCAGCAGCTCTCCAGGGGCGAATGGCTACACCTTC. This translates into CASSSPGANGYTF.

This clonotype was counted a few times. This chain links TRBV4-1 with TRBJ2-2, with TRBD2 matching 9 bases. The junction had 11 bases not matched to a gene; V was cut back by 8 bases and J by 4 bases. The CDR3 sequence is 16 residues long. Per the germline V gene, CDR1 is MGHRA and CDR2 is YSYEKL. In nucleotides, the CDR3 is TGCGCCAGCTCCCCAGGGCGGGGGGGGCCCACCGGGGAGCTGTTTTTT. It translates to CASSPGRGGPTGELFF.

This clonotype showed up many times. The chain couples TRBV5-1 to TRBJ1-4, with D possibly TRBD1 on 5 matching bases. The CDR3 has 13 amino acids. V was pared by 4 bases and J by 8 bases, with 12 bases between. Germline V CDR1 and CDR2: SGHRS, YFSETQ. For the CDR3, the DNA is TGCGCCAGCAGCATCGGACATCGCGAAAAACTGTTTTTT. Translation: CASSIGHREKLFF.

This clonotype was observed many times. The V gene is TRBV20-1, the J gene TRBJ2-5, with 10 bases lining up with TRBD1. The CDR3 is 12 residues long. Per germline, CDR1 DFQATT and CDR2 SNEGSKA (reference sequence). Losses at the gene ends were 4 bases for V and 5 bases for J; bases not matched to a gene: 1. The CDR3, as DNA: TGCAGTGCTATGGACAGGGGGGAGACCCAGTACTTC. Protein sequence: CSAMDRGETQYF.

The V call is TRBV5-6, the J call TRBJ2-7; D might be TRBD1 (5 bases). The germline V gene encodes CDR1 SGHDT and CDR2 YYEEEE. The CDR3 runs 17 residues. Trimming cost V 1 base and J 3 bases, with 20 bases left between them. CDR3 residues: CASSLISWGASNYEQYF. In DNA form, the CDR3 reads TGTGCCAGCAGCTTGATTTCCTGGGGCGCCTCCAACTACGAGCAGTACTTC.